These T cell receptor beta chains were read from a single sample in a study of cytomegalovirus exposure and HLA in healthy donors. The table came from immunoSEQ multiplex PCR; TCRdb's copy has only in-frame clones and leaves some out. The sample consists of 85,000 to 100,000 clones, around nine tenths of them appearing once. The sequenced sample was PBMCs. The origin of the receptors is a man aged 25-40 years in good health and CMV-seropositive. Both conserved end residues are trimmed from each CDR3. Only part of the rows carry a size: once, few, many, or a class if the clone is expanded.

TRBJ2-3 | TRBV5-1 | NA | ASSLTSGRRDTQY
TRBJ2-3 | TRBV7-9 | NA | ASSFIAGESDTQY
TRBJ1-1 | TRBV19 | NA | ATRDREETEAF
TRBJ2-7 | TRBV5-1 | NA | ASSLVAGSDEQY
TRBJ1-1 | TRBV28 | NA | ASNLGPWELNTEAF
TRBJ1-5 | TRBV19 | NA | ASSKTGARNQPQH
TRBJ1-5 | TRBV6-1 | NA | ASSAGFNQPQH
TRBJ2-7 | TRBV6-1 | NA | ASSRTRTGAYEQY
TRBJ1-1 | TRBV29-1 | NA | SARQGTNTEAF
TRBJ2-1 | TRBV2 | NA | ASRTSHEQF
TRBJ2-5 | TRBV5-1 | once | ASSLAQGGMETQY
TRBJ2-7 | TRBV10-3 | NA | AISAGQFYEQY
TRBJ2-2 | TRBV27 | NA | ASSSRLSRRGTGELF
TRBJ1-3 | TRBV30 | NA | AWSRPGTLGNTIY
TRBJ2-7 | TRBV6-1 | NA | ASSVRQERVPQVVLYEQY
TRBJ1-2 | TRBV5-1 | NA | ASSLETDGYT
TRBJ2-7 | TRBV18 | NA | ASSGTGLSYEQY
TRBJ2-1 | TRBV2 | NA | ASSREREAYNEQF
TRBJ2-2 | TRBV6-1 | NA | ASRRTSVNTGELF
TRBJ1-5 | TRBV30 | NA | AWSGSNQPQH
TRBJ1-1 | TRBV30 | NA | AWSAKQVGNTEAF
TRBJ1-5 | TRBV19 | NA | AGGQQNSNQPQH
TRBJ1-5 | TRBV19 | NA | ASSMGTGDQPQH
TRBJ2-7 | TRBV25-1 | NA | ASSPSSDEQY
TRBJ2-2 | TRBV5-1 | NA | ASSLVPPGGELF
TRBJ2-7 | TRBV11-2 | NA | ASAPRDNPYEQY
TRBJ2-5 | TRBV4-1 | few | ASSQEWLQETQY
TRBJ1-2 | TRBV5-1 | NA | ASSLEVLTGGVGYT
TRBJ2-7 | TRBV5-6 | NA | ASSSFSGGALGEQY
TRBJ2-7 | TRBV27 | NA | ASSLRDSPYEQY
TRBJ2-5 | TRBV19 | NA | ASGTLYQETQY
TRBJ1-1 | TRBV7-2 | NA | ASSYMGRDTEAF
TRBJ2-2 | TRBV18 | NA | ASSLTQDTGELF
TRBJ1-1 | TRBV2 | NA | ASSSLGGTEAF
TRBJ2-1 | TRBV7-2 | NA | ASSSGQLNEQF
TRBJ2-7 | TRBV27 | NA | ASSLFVGGEYYEQY
TRBJ2-6 | TRBV23-1 | NA | ASSQLGGPGANVLT
TRBJ2-3 | TRBV27 | few | ASGPPRGVGNTQY
TRBJ2-5 | TRBV5-1 | NA | ASNLAPQETQY
TRBJ2-3 | TRBV4-1 | NA | ASSQGTGRVGGPTDTQY
TRBJ2-7 | TRBV29-1 | NA | SVEGQGDEQY
TRBJ2-7 | TRBV5-6 | NA | ASSLEGGTSGNEQY
TRBJ2-7 | TRBV4-1 | NA | ASSQVFTGAYEQY
TRBJ2-4 | TRBV6-1 | NA | ASSGETGAGQNIQY
TRBJ2-7 | TRBV4-2 | NA | ASSQAGSGPFYEQY
TRBJ2-3 | TRBV5-8 | NA | ASSPGLAGVGDTQY
TRBJ2-1 | TRBV10-3 | NA | AIRKGLAERNNEQF
TRBJ2-1 | TRBV19 | once | ASRGSSYNEQF
TRBJ2-5 | TRBV27 | few | ASSPGTSEPETQY
TRBJ2-7 | TRBV5-1 | NA | ASRTGTSGRAGSYEQY
TRBJ1-5 | TRBV5-1 | NA | ASSLAGTDNQPQH
TRBJ1-4 | TRBV25-1 | NA | ASSEWGGLNEKLF
NA | TRBV5-4 | NA | ASSWGGLAGLYEQY
TRBJ2-7 | TRBV7-9 | NA | ASGAAYAYEQY